This T cell receptor (beta chain) was captured in a study of cytomegalovirus exposure and HLA in healthy donors. This clone was found once. This CDR3 spans 15 amino acids. Trimming removed 0 bases from V and 5 bases from J; junction bases left unmatched: 5. Germline CDR1 reads SGHVS; CDR2 reads FNYEAQ. The PCR used 60 Vbeta and 13 Jbeta primers. Clones were sequenced by immunoSEQ multiplex PCR, and TCRdb holds only the in-frame ones, with some missing. Of about 160,000 clones in the sample, approximately 81% were seen once. Sequences were obtained from PBMCs. The sequence derives from a man aged 18 to 29 in good health and CMV-seropositive. This sequence joins TRBV7-6 and TRBJ2-5; 8 bases map to TRBD2. CDR3 loop: CASSLADGGAETQYF. DNA for the CDR3: TGTGCCAGCAGCTTAGCTGACGGGGGGGCCGAGACCCAGTACTTC. The full variable domain, in which reference TRBV7-6 and TRBJ2-5 provide the parts outside the CDR3, is GAGVSQSPRYKVTKRGQDVALRCDPISGHVSLYWYRQALGQGPEFLTYFNYEAQQDKSGLPNDRFSAERPEGSISTLTIQRTEQRDSAMYRCASSLADGGAETQYFGPGTRLLVL.